A selection of T cell receptor beta chains follows, all from one sample in a study of OX40 agonist ivuxolimab in advanced cancers. Data came from immunoSEQ multiplex PCR; TCRdb stores just in-frame clones and leaves some out. The table includes 65,000 to 85,000 clones, about 92% detected once. The sample was CD4+ or CD8+ T cells sorted from blood, taken in a trial of the OX40 agonist ivuxolimab. These receptors were taken from an adult with an advanced solid tumor such as melanoma, head and neck, liver or kidney cancer. The conserved cysteine and the conserved F or W are not part of the CDR3 here.

V,J,CDR3
TRBV7-9,TRBJ2-3,ASSPWAGGSTDTQY
TRBV7-7,TRBJ2-1,ASSLSGGGYNEQF
TRBV7-9,TRBJ2-5,ASSLFTGDETQY
TRBV13,TRBJ2-7,ASSSWTGGRYEQY
TRBV19,TRBJ2-2,ASRSGGRATGELF
TRBV6-1,TRBJ1-2,ASSEGGPYGYT
TRBV4-3,TRBJ2-7,ASSQDGGVYEQY
TRBV25-1,TRBJ2-2,ASSEYGRALGGELF
TRBV21-1,TRBJ2-5,ASSKGAPLRLAGLETQY
TRBV7-6,TRBJ2-7,ASSLTTGGLSYEQY
TRBV4-3,TRBJ2-1,ASSQGGGGVEQF
TRBV4-1,TRBJ2-2,ASRKDRGLSNTGELF
TRBV11-2,TRBJ2-7,ASSLDRAPYEQY
TRBV10-3,TRBJ2-6,AISDGGSSGANVLT
TRBV18,TRBJ2-7,ASSPWDRGPPYEQY
TRBV27,TRBJ2-1,ASSFPNPRNEQF
TRBV11-3,TRBJ1-1,ASSARDGMNTEAF
TRBV7-8,TRBJ2-7,ASSFRDGGYEQY
TRBV7-2,TRBJ2-2,ASSFTAGELF
TRBV23-1,TRBJ1-2,ASSHKADSGDGYT
TRBV6-5,TRBJ1-1,ASGYMNTEAF
TRBV9,TRBJ1-2,ASSPLEQAGYYGYT
TRBV19,TRBJ2-7,ASSIGQGAYEQY
TRBV7-8,TRBJ1-5,ASSSRVGSNQPQH
TRBV13,TRBJ2-1,ASRRRLAGNSEQF
TRBV15,TRBJ2-7,ATGTGLAGDYEQY
TRBV28,TRBJ2-3,ASSTGGTDTQY
TRBV7-9,TRBJ1-1,ASSLDVNRRAF
TRBV27,TRBJ2-7,ASSFIDRSGEQY
TRBV7-2,TRBJ2-5,ASTRRGSETQY
TRBV14,TRBJ2-7,ASSQDSWAWRDLTGEQY
TRBV7-3,TRBJ2-7,ASSLTPGQGSYEQY
TRBV27,TRBJ2-3,ASSSLAGGITDTQY
TRBV2,TRBJ1-1,ASSEVLLSTEAF
TRBV27,TRBJ2-7,ASSRGTVYEQY
TRBV7-2,TRBJ2-5,ASSYPARAQY
TRBV19,TRBJ2-3,ASSIGGDTQY
TRBV7-6,TRBJ2-7,ASSLWPELAGPGEQY
TRBV27,TRBJ2-1,ASSLRDSSYNEQF
TRBV4-3,TRBJ1-2,ASGTSGGSGGYT